This TCR beta chain was recovered during a study of blood T cell repertoires in COVID-19. Measured with immunoSEQ multiplex PCR; TCRdb has only the in-frame clones, and not every one. The data show more than 250,000 clones, around 90% seen once. The material sequenced was PBMCs or T cells enriched from blood (not recorded which). The source is a woman in her 30s who had recovered from COVID-19.

CDR3 bases: TGTGCCAGCAGCCGTACTAGCGGTGTGCACGGGGAGCTGTTTTTT. Its translation: CASSRTSGVHGELFF. J is TRBJ2-2 and V is TRBV6-2 or TRBV6-3, with 8 bases aligning to TRBD2. The CDR3 contains 15 residues. The junction had 10 bases not matched to a gene; V was cut back by 6 bases and J by 7 bases. CDR1 is MNHEY, CDR2 SVGEGT, per germline.